Reported below is one TCR beta chain. Its matching antigen is unknown. RNA amounts of about 0.5 to 1 ug underwent reverse transcription with random hexamers. Coverage of TCR beta CDR3 amplification by immunoSEQ multiplex PCR extended to 54 Vbeta and 13 Jbeta. MiXCR, run by TCRdb on the immunoSEQ multiplex PCR reads, gives a single entry per CDR3 protein. The repertoire holds about 120,000 distinct CDR3 sequences, with around 92% as singletons. This sample was included in a study of CD8 T cells in Susac syndrome. CDR3 size: 15 residues. Germline V gene lookup returns CDR1 SGHRS and CDR2 YFSETQ. Trimming took off 0 bases at V and 5 bases at J, with 15 bases between the two ends. Notes on the study in general: The study recognized that the number of individuals in its TCR sequencing and HLA analysis was relatively small.

CD8+ and CD4+ T cells from blood underwent TCR beta sequencing, which was carried out in a high-throughput format. This receptor was taken from a human donor in good health. V and J are TRBV5-1 and TRBJ2-7; perhaps TRBD2 as D (7 bases). Material for sequencing was CD8+ T cells from PBMCs. In DNA, the CDR3 is TGCGCCAGCAGCTTGGAGGGGGGGCGGGTCCACGAGCAGTACTTC. Encoded protein: CASSLEGGRVHEQYF.